Detailed here is one T cell receptor beta chain. The antigen it recognizes is unknown. Base qualities are not provided; no much larger clone lies one nucleotide away. This specimen belongs to a study of T cells in Graves' hyperthyroidism and ophthalmopathy (dated by TCRdb to about 2019). About the investigation overall: Peripheral blood samples were taken at initial diagnosis, before any treatment was given. A discovery cohort of roughly 100 patients, about 43 with Graves' ophthalmopathy and over 55 with stable Graves' hyperthyroidism, was used to find distinguishing TCR V-J signatures. Prospective prediction of ophthalmopathy was tested in an independent validation cohort consisting of about 19 hyperthyroidism patients and 17 patients who later progressed to ophthalmopathy. The 85 to 100 discovery patients were randomly split 7:3 into training and test sets. In addition, the study compared T-cell repertoires in thyroid tissue and in blood from roughly six Graves' hyperthyroidism patients. Once sampling was done, hyperthyroidism patients were given methimazole at a starting dose of 30 mg daily, whereas ophthalmopathy patients were given high-dose intravenous methylprednisolone. The paper describes TCR Vbeta CDR3 sequencing of 135 peripheral blood samples, made up of 43 ophthalmopathy patients, more than 70 hyperthyroidism patients and some 17 progressor patients.

Overall study outcomes, separate from this receptor: Most expanded thyroid clonotypes (frequency above 0.001) were also detected in blood, suggesting blood repertoires may reflect thyroid immune responses. In validation, the model predicted progression to ophthalmopathy with 55% to 71% sensitivity and 72.22% specificity, a median of around six months before onset. A 13 V-J signature model separated ophthalmopathy from stable hyperthyroidism, with roughly 88% sensitivity and 81.08% specificity in cross-validation and 80%/75% in testing. Sample size was not statistically predetermined, and blinding of investigators to group allocation was not performed.

Moderately to severely active disease, a Clinical Activity Score of at least 3, a NOSPECS grade of at least 4, and a duration under 3 months were present in ophthalmopathy patients. Exclusion was applied to patients with uncontrolled infections, other autoimmune diseases, pregnancy or lactation. Diagnoses were established on the basis of clinical symptoms, serum thyroxine and TRAb, thyroid ultrasound, and orbital computed tomography. PBMCs were isolated from 7.5 to 10 ml of fresh peripheral blood by Ficoll-Paque density gradient centrifugation. Trizol reagent was used to extract total RNA, and RNA quality was then checked on an Agilent 2100 Bioanalyzer. TCR beta CDR3 regions were amplified from RNA transcripts. The first round of RT-PCR for the TCR CDR3 was performed with the HTBI primer set and the Qiagen OneStep RT-PCR kit. Libraries were constructed in a second round of multiplex PCR, after which size selection and purification were carried out. Libraries were sequenced paired-end with 100 bp reads on an Illumina HiSeq2000. As for the authors' bioinformatics: SOAPnuke was used to process the raw data, removing reads that contained adapters or uncalled bases, had a mean Phred below 15, or lacked an exact match to the constant primer or identifier. High-quality paired reads were merged using COPE v1.2.5, and each unique nucleotide sequence was defined as a clonotype. MiTCR v1.1 was used to align clonotypes to the IMGT TRBV, TRBD and TRBJ reference segments. Only V-J combinations with frequency above 0.0001, covering 99% to 99.2% of repertoires, were analysed. The TCS score was defined as the ratio of F50 (clonal expansion) to E x V (chaos), calculated using BLOSUM62-based TCRdist between CDR3 peptides within each V-J. Welch's t-statistics and random forest reduced approximately 520 V-J features to 10 to 15, which were used in a naive Bayes classifier (R e1071). TCRdb redid the processing of the public reads, applying fastp at Q25 and MiXCR, and retained in-frame beta chains. A single entry per CDR3 protein holds the most common genes and DNA from its merged rows. These V and J calls derive from TCRdb rather than the authors' analysis. Counted in this sample were approximately 690,000 distinct CDR3 sequences; roughly 15% of them appeared once. Jointly, the top ten make up around 12% of the sample.

The sample was blood. The TCR comes from a woman aged 45 to 65 with Graves' ophthalmopathy.

CDR3 region: CASRGEGELFF. The nucleotides are TGTGCCAGCAGAGGGGAAGGGGAGCTGTTTTTT. The V gene is TRBV12-3 or TRBV12-4 and the J gene is TRBJ2-2; matching of 5 bases hints at TRBD1 as the D gene. The trim is 6 bases for V and 8 bases for J, with a gap of 7 bases between the germline ends. There are 11 amino acids in the CDR3, from cysteine to phenylalanine inclusive. The DNA shown is the 33-base CDR3, in frame from base 1.